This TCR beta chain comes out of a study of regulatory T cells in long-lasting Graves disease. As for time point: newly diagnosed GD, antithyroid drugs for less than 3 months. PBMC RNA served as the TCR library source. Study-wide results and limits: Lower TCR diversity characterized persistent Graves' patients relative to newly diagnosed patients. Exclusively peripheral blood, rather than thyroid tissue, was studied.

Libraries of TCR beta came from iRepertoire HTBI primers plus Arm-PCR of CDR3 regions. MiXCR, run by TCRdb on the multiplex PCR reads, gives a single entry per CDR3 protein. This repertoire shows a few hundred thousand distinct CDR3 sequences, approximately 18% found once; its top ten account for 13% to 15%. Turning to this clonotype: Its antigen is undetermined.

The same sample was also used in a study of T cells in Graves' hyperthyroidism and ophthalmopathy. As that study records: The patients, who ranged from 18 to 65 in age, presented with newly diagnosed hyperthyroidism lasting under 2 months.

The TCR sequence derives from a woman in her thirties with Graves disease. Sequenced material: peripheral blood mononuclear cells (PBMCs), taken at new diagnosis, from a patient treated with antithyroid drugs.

DNA of the CDR3: TGTGCCAGTAGTATGCTGGTCGGACCTCAAGAGACCCAGTACTTC. It encodes CASSMLVGPQETQYF. The chain carries TRBV19 and TRBJ2-1; D is undetermined. The end of the DNA fits TRBJ2-5 better, so the J call may be wrong. Germline V gene data show CDR1 as LNHDA and CDR2 as SQIVND (reference sequence). The CDR3 contains 15 residues.